Sequencing of this T cell receptor (beta chain) was carried out in a study of T cells in Graves' hyperthyroidism and ophthalmopathy. Overall study findings and caveats: With a median lead of around 6.7 months before onset, the model predicted ophthalmopathy. Most clonotypes that expanded in the thyroid above 0.001 also showed up in blood.

Clinical symptoms, serum thyroxine and TRAb, thyroid ultrasound and orbital computed tomography were used for the diagnoses. Out of roughly 10 ml of fresh peripheral blood came the PBMCs. The CDR3 regions of TCR beta were amplified from RNA transcripts. The HTBI primer set was used in a first-round RT-PCR of the TCR CDR3. A single record per CDR3 protein comes from TCRdb applying MiXCR to the multiplex PCR reads. This table holds some 760,000 distinct CDR3 sequences, around 15% found once. Concerning this clonotype itself: What it binds is not known.

This CDR3 spans 16 amino acids. Per the germline V gene, CDR1 is MNHNS and CDR2 is SASEGT. Trimming removed 10 bases at V and 2 bases at J, with 21 bases between. V and J are TRBV6-1 and TRBJ1-5, with D possibly TRBD1 on 5 matching bases. Sequenced input: blood. This clonotype originated in a woman aged 18-35 years with Graves' hyperthyroidism. The DNA for the CDR3 is TGTGCCACCACATCGATGATTGGGGACGGCAATCAGCCCCAGCATTTT. Residues: CATTSMIGDGNQPQHF.